This T cell receptor (beta chain) was documented in a study of blood T cell repertoires in COVID-19. Study-level information: Sources were T cells, B-cell-depleted T cells, or PBMCs; the material itself was cDNA or gDNA.

Clones were sequenced by immunoSEQ multiplex PCR, and TCRdb holds only the in-frame ones, with some missing. The data show approximately 150,000 clones, with 85% to 90% seen just once and about 8% held by the top ten. The CDR3 covers 14 residues. The germline gives CDR1 MNHEY, CDR2 SVGEGT. The germline V and J ends were trimmed by 2 bases and 8 bases, with 13 bases remaining between them. Sequencing was performed on peripheral blood. The gene calls are TRBV6-2 or TRBV6-3 and TRBJ2-1; perhaps TRBD1 as D (6 bases). The TCR comes from a woman aged 55-75 years with acute or convalescent COVID-19. This chain's CDR3 is CASSYLQGLYEQFF. The CDR3 bases are TGTGCCAGCAGTTACCTCCAGGGGTTGTATGAGCAGTTCTTC.